These 26 T cell receptor beta chains share one sample of origin, sequenced in a study of CD8 T cells in ankylosing spondylitis. TCRdb independently ran MiXCR on the 5' RACE reads; one entry per CDR3 protein. The table has 400,000 to 450,000 distinct CDR3 sequences, about 15% seen once; the top ten hold approximately 1%. General study points: A TCR beta motif of 7 or 8 highly homologous variants appeared characteristic of ankylosing spondylitis blood.

Antigens of these TCRs are unknown. Sequencing input: blood, either unsorted or a sorted T cell fraction (not recorded which). These receptors came from a male donor with ankylosing spondylitis.

The chain carries TRBV9 and TRBJ1-6, with D maybe TRBD1 (6 bases). Trimming left V 0 bases short and J 7 bases short, with 14 bases between. The V gene's germline CDR1 is SGDLS and CDR2 YYNGEE. This CDR3 has 16 amino acids. The CDR3 sequence is CASSVGQGTTNSPLHF. In DNA, the CDR3 is TGTGCCAGCAGCGTAGGGCAGGGGACAACGAATTCACCCCTCCACTTT.

This clonotype showed up just a few times. This chain connects TRBV2 to TRBJ2-3; TRBD2 agrees at 11 bases. The V gene end was trimmed by 8 bases and the J gene end by 3 bases; junction bases not matched to a gene: 10. Germline loops: CDR1 SNHLY, CDR2 FYNNEI. The CDR3 consists of 16 residues. The DNA of the CDR3 is TGTGCCAGCGTTAGCGGGAGGGCAAGGAGTACAGATACGCAGTATTTT. Translation: CASVSGRARSTDTQYF.

The CDR3 nucleotides are TGTGCCAGCAGCTTAGGGCGCCAGGGGAACATTCAGTACTTC. It yields the protein CASSLGRQGNIQYF. V and J are TRBV7-2 and TRBJ2-4, with a possible D match to TRBD1 (6 bases). V lost 1 base to trimming and J lost 7 bases, with 11 bases between them. The germline CDR1 and CDR2 sequences are SGHTA and FQGNSA. The CDR3 spans 14 residues.

This clonotype was recorded at least ten times. J is TRBJ1-5 and V is TRBV12-3 or TRBV12-4; 9 bases line up with TRBD1. V lost 2 bases, J lost 5 bases, and 10 bases stayed unmatched. CDR3 length equals 17 residues. CDR3 DNA sequence: TGTGCCAGCAGTTTATACGGAACAGGGGGCGGCGATCAGCCCCAGCATTTT. Amino acids: CASSLYGTGGGDQPQHF.

This clonotype was seen a handful of times. The V gene is TRBV5-1, the J gene TRBJ1-6; TRBD1 matches 7 bases. This CDR3 spans 17 amino acids. V lost 3 bases and J lost 6; bases outside the gene matches: 12. CDR1 and CDR2 (germline): SGHRS, YFSETQ. CDR3 protein: CASSSQSYTGVNSPLHF. CDR3 in DNA: TGCGCCAGCAGCTCCCAATCGTACACAGGGGTTAATTCACCCCTCCACTTT.

This clonotype was counted a few times. The chain recombines TRBV2 with TRBJ1-2, with D unclear. The CDR3 runs to 15 residues. V lost 3 bases to trimming and J lost 7 bases, with 18 bases between them. The germline CDR1 and CDR2 sequences are SNHLY and FYNNEI. CDR3 sequence: CASSDADTAWSGYTF. CDR3 coding DNA: TGTGCCAGCAGTGATGCTGACACCGCTTGGAGTGGCTACACCTTC.

The sample holds a few counts of this clonotype. The chain combines TRBV12-3 or TRBV12-4 with TRBJ2-6; TRBD1 matches 8 bases. This CDR3 spans 17 amino acids. The ends lost 5 bases at V and 0 bases at J; junction bases unmatched: 6. The CDR3 bases are TGTGCCAGCAGTCCCCGGGACAGGACCTCTGGGGCCAACGTCCTGACTTTC. This encodes CASSPRDRTSGANVLTF.

This clonotype was found a few times. V and J are TRBV3-1 and TRBJ1-2; TRBD1 aligns across 7 bases. Trimming removed 4 bases from V and 2 bases from J; junction bases left unmatched: 10. Per the germline V gene, CDR1 is LGHDT and CDR2 is YNNKEL (reference sequence). The CDR3 runs 16 residues. Here the CDR3 reads CASSRVSKGQNYGYTF. The CDR3, as DNA: TGTGCCAGCAGCCGAGTATCCAAGGGACAGAACTATGGCTACACCTTC.

This clonotype was observed a few times. The CDR3 protein is CATSDPLDQYNEQFF. CDR3 nucleotide sequence: TGTGCCACCAGTGATCCTTTAGACCAGTACAATGAGCAGTTCTTC. This sequence joins TRBV24-1 and TRBJ2-1; D ambiguous. The germline V gene encodes CDR1 KGHDR and CDR2 SFDVKD. V was clipped by 3 bases and J by 4 bases, with 12 bases between them. The CDR3 has 15 residues.

The chain couples TRBV20-1 to TRBJ1-1; D not certain. Trimming took off 0 bases at V and 7 bases at J, with 18 bases between the two ends. The CDR3 runs to 15 residues. The germline V gene has CDR1 DFQATT and CDR2 SNEGSKA (reference sequence). This chain's CDR3 is CSARESNAGSFEAFF. CDR3 bases: TGCAGTGCTAGAGAATCTAACGCGGGCTCTTTTGAAGCTTTCTTT.

This clonotype was observed a few times. This rearrangement joins TRBV2 to TRBJ1-2, with a tentative D call TRBD1 (5 bases). V was shortened by 8 bases and J by 1 base, with 14 bases between the two germline ends. The CDR3 sequence is 14 residues long. The germline V gene has CDR1 SNHLY and CDR2 FYNNEI. CDR3 amino acids: CASGYRKNNYGYTF. The CDR3 DNA reads as TGTGCCAGCGGCTACAGGAAAAATAACTATGGCTACACCTTC.

V and J are TRBV6-1 and TRBJ2-5, with no clear D. Germline CDR1 is MNHNS and CDR2 is SASEGT. Trimming cost V 4 bases and J 0 bases, with 9 bases left between them. The CDR3 consists of 14 residues. The CDR3 region is CASSATYYQETQYF. The CDR3 nucleotides read TGTGCCAGCAGTGCAACATACTACCAAGAGACCCAGTACTTC.

This clonotype was recorded a few times. J is TRBJ2-7 and V is TRBV7-2; weak D call: TRBD1 (6 bases). Germline assignment: CDR1 SGHTA and CDR2 FQGNSA. Deletions cut 6 bases from V and 2 bases from J, with 11 bases between. This CDR3 is built from 13 residues. The CDR3 bases are TGTGCCAGCAGTTCCGACAGGCCCTACGAGCAGTACTTC. It encodes CASSSDRPYEQYF. The entire variable domain, with the rest obtained from reference TRBV7-2 and TRBJ2-7, is as follows: GAGVSQSPSNKVTEKGKDVELRCDPISGHTALYWYRQSLGQGLEFLIYFQGNSAPDKSGLPSDRFSAERTGGSVSTLTIQRTQQEDSAVYLCASSSDRPYEQYFGPGTRLTVT.

This clonotype was observed a handful of times. The chain links TRBV24-1 to TRBJ2-1; 9 nucleotides match TRBD1. Germline CDR1 and CDR2: KGHDR and SFDVKD. The CDR3 has 16 residues. V was clipped by 3 bases and J by 7 bases; unmatched bases: 9. This CDR3 is CATSDVGGTGINEQFF. Written as DNA, the CDR3 is TGTGCCACCAGTGATGTGGGAGGGACAGGGATTAATGAGCAGTTCTTC.

The J gene is TRBJ2-1, the V gene TRBV30, with TRBD1 identical over 8 bases. The CDR3 extends over 15 amino acids. Trimming took 1 base from V and 5 from J; bases not matched to a gene: 7. The germline V gene encodes CDR1 GTSNPN and CDR2 SVGIG (reference sequence). The CDR3 DNA sequence: TGTGCCTGGAGTGGGAGGCAGGGGGCTAACAATGAGCAGTTCTTC. This sequence encodes CAWSGRQGANNEQFF.

The chain carries TRBV6-1 and TRBJ1-6, with a tentative D call TRBD1 (6 bases). The V end lost 7 bases, the J end lost 7 bases, and 11 bases lay between the germline ends. The CDR3 has 13 amino acids. CDR1 and CDR2 (germline): MNHNS, SASEGT. The CDR3 loop is CASNGGRNSPLHF. The CDR3 DNA reads as TGTGCCAGCAACGGGGGCAGAAATTCACCCCTCCACTTT.

This clonotype was recorded a few times. The V gene is TRBV7-6, the J gene TRBJ2-2, with D possibly TRBD2 on 5 matching bases. This CDR3 contains 16 residues. V was clipped by 7 bases and J by 1 base, with 16 bases between them. CDR1 and CDR2 from the germline V gene are SGHVS and FNYEAQ. The DNA for the CDR3 is TGTGCCAGCACCTGGGGATCGGGGAGGAACACCGGGGAGCTGTTTTTT. This sequence encodes CASTWGSGRNTGELFF.

In its sample, this clonotype was seen a few times. This chain uses TRBV18 with TRBJ1-6, with D unclear. CDR1 is KGHSH, CDR2 LQKENI, per germline. Trimming left V 2 bases short and J 8 bases short, with 7 bases between. The CDR3 consists of 13 residues. For the CDR3, the DNA is TGTGCCAGCTCACCATGGGTCGATTCACCCCTCCACTTT. Its protein product is CASSPWVDSPLHF.

The table lists this clonotype with many counts. The rearrangement uses TRBV20-1 and TRBJ2-1, with TRBD2 as a possible D gene (5 bases). The CDR3 is 11 amino acids. V was pared by 6 bases and J by 2 bases, with 5 bases between. Germline V gene data show CDR1 as DFQATT and CDR2 as SNEGSKA (reference sequence). The CDR3: CSAGTYNEQFF. CDR3 in DNA: TGCAGTGCCGGGACCTACAATGAGCAGTTCTTC.

The genes are TRBV5-1 and TRBJ1-5; unclear D gene. Trimming pared 3 bases from V and 2 bases from J, leaving 6 bases between. This CDR3 has 13 amino acids. Per germline, CDR1 SGHRS and CDR2 YFSETQ. CDR3 in amino acids: CASSSGRNQPQHF. The CDR3 nucleotides read TGCGCCAGCAGCTCGGGCCGCAATCAGCCCCAGCATTTT. Full variable domain (rest looked up from reference TRBV5-1 and TRBJ1-5): KAGVTQTPRYLIKTRGQQVTLSCSPISGHRSVSWYQQTPGQGLQFLFEYFSETQRNKGNFPGRFSGRQFSNSRSEMNVSTLELGDSALYLCASSSGRNQPQHFGDGTRLSIL.

This clonotype has just a few counts. The CDR3 here is CASSLGHQYNEQFF. The CDR3 DNA is TGCGCCAGCAGCCTGGGACACCAGTACAATGAGCAGTTCTTC. The rearrangement uses TRBV5-1 and TRBJ2-1; maybe TRBD1 (6 bases). The CDR3 runs to 14 residues. Per germline, CDR1 SGHRS and CDR2 YFSETQ. V lost 4 bases to trimming and J lost 4 bases, with 12 bases between them.

The rearrangement uses TRBV14 and TRBJ2-5; 9 nucleotides match TRBD1. V lost 5 bases and J lost 5; bases outside the gene matches: 9. The CDR3 consists of 15 residues. Germline V gene data show CDR1 as SGHDN and CDR2 as FVKESK. Written as DNA, the CDR3 is TGTGCCAGCAGCAGACCCTACAGGGGGCGGGAGACCCAGTACTTC. Translated, it gives CASSRPYRGRETQYF.

This clonotype has only a few counts. The gene calls are TRBV7-3 and TRBJ2-7; no clear D gene. This CDR3 has 13 amino acids. The V end lost 2 bases, the J end lost 0 bases, and 5 bases lay between the germline ends. In germline, CDR1 is SGHTA, CDR2 FQGTGA. The CDR3 DNA reads as TGTGCCAGCAGCTTAGGTTACTCCTACGAGCAGTACTTC. It encodes CASSLGYSYEQYF.

There are a few counts of this clonotype. The chain employs TRBV12-3 or TRBV12-4 and TRBJ2-7, with 12 positions matching TRBD2. V was clipped by 3 bases and J by 3 bases; unmatched bases: 6. This CDR3 has 16 residues. The chain's CDR3 is CASSFGLAGPGYEQYF. CDR3 sequence (DNA): TGTGCCAGCAGTTTCGGACTAGCGGGACCGGGCTACGAGCAGTACTTC.

This clonotype was counted at least ten times. The gene calls are TRBV5-1 and TRBJ2-2, with D unresolved. The CDR3 has 16 amino acids. Trimming took off 3 bases at V and 4 bases at J, with 16 bases between the two ends. In germline, CDR1 is SGHRS, CDR2 YFSETQ. The CDR3: CASSWALISSTGELFF. The DNA of the CDR3 is TGCGCCAGCAGCTGGGCCCTCATCTCCTCCACCGGGGAGCTGTTTTTT. The variable domain in full, with the rest retrieved from reference TRBV5-1 and TRBJ2-2, is KAGVTQTPRYLIKTRGQQVTLSCSPISGHRSVSWYQQTPGQGLQFLFEYFSETQRNKGNFPGRFSGRQFSNSRSEMNVSTLELGDSALYLCASSWALISSTGELFFGEGSRLTVL.

A few counts support this clonotype. The chain is built from TRBV7-9 and TRBJ1-6; D gene uncertain. This CDR3 region has 12 residues. V was trimmed by 8 bases and J by 14 bases, leaving 16 bases between them. Germline CDR1 SEHNR, CDR2 FQNEAQ (reference sequence). The CDR3 here is CASSPSRTSLHF. In DNA, the CDR3 is TGTGCCAGCTCCCCCTCTCGGACGTCCCTCCACTTT. Filled out from reference TRBV7-9 and TRBJ1-6, the complete variable domain reads DTGVSQNPRHKITKRGQNVTFRCDPISEHNRLYWYRQTLGQGPEFLTYFQNEAQLEKSRLLSDRFSAERPKGSFSTLEIQRTEQGDSAMYLCASSPSRTSLHFGNGTRLTVT.